Sequencing of this TCR beta chain was carried out in a study of OX40 agonist ivuxolimab in advanced cancers. This table comes from immunoSEQ multiplex PCR, and its TCRdb copy is limited to in-frame clones, with some not included. The profile shows 70,000 to 85,000 clones, 84% of them singletons. The CDR3 runs to 14 residues. The germline CDR1 and CDR2 sequences are MNHEY and SVGAGI. Trimming took 8 bases from V and 3 from J, leaving 16 bases between them. The material was CD4+ or CD8+ T cells sorted from blood, obtained in a trial of the OX40 agonist ivuxolimab. The chain employs TRBV6-5 and TRBJ1-2; TRBD1 might be the D (5 bases). This receptor was obtained from an adult with an advanced solid tumor such as melanoma, head and neck, liver or kidney cancer. As DNA, the CDR3 is TGTGCCAGCCGAGCTTCGGGGGGTCACTATGGCTACACCTTC. This translates into CASRASGGHYGYTF.